This TCR beta chain was retrieved from a study of cytomegalovirus exposure and HLA in healthy donors. General study points: In a later analysis, HLA-associated beta chains showed higher expansion and lower generation probabilities than comparable chains.

The PCR was carried out with 60 Vbeta primers and 13 Jbeta primers. Under the authors' procedure: In a later analysis, of some 80 million unique beta chains, 9 million to 11 million appeared in at least two donors. Assay: immunoSEQ multiplex PCR; the TCRdb copy retains only in-frame clones and omits some. V, J and clone size are taken as reported in that table, and D and trimming were inferred from the DNA itself. The data show 210,000 or so clones, almost 80% seen once. V lost 4 bases to trimming and J lost 7 bases, with 20 bases between them. Germline loops: CDR1 SGHVS, CDR2 FNYEAQ. This CDR3 is built from 15 residues. About this clone itself: Its target is unknown.

The source is a man aged 18 to 29 in good health and CMV-seronegative. The sequencing sample was made of PBMCs. The chain employs TRBV7-6 and TRBJ2-7; weak D call: TRBD2 (8 bases). The CDR3: CASSSKGQRGPEQYF. DNA of the CDR3: TGTGCCAGCAGCTCCAAGGGACAGCGGGGGCCTGAGCAGTACTTC.